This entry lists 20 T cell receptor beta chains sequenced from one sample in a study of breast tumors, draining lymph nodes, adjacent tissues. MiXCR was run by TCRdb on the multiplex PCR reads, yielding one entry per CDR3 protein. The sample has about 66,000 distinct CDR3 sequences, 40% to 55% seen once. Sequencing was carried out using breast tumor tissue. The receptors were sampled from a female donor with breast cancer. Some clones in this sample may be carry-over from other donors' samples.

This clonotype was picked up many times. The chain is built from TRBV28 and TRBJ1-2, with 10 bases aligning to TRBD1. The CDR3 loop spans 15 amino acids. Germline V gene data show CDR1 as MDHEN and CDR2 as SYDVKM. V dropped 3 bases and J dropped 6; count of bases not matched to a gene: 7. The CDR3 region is CASSLTGGGLDGYTF. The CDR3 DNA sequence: TGTGCCAGCAGTTTGACAGGGGGCGGTCTTGATGGCTACACCTTC.

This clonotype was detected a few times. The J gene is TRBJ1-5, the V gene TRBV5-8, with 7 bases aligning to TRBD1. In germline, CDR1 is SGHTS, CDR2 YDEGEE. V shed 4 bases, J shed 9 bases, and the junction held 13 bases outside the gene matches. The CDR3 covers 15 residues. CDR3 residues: CASSPKQGPPGPQHF. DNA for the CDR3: TGTGCCAGCAGCCCAAAACAGGGGCCCCCCGGGCCCCAGCATTTT.

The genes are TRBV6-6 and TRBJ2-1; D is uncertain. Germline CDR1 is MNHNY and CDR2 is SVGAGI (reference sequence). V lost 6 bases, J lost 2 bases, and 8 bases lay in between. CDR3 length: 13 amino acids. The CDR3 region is CASSPFTYNEQFF. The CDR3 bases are TGTGCCAGCAGCCCATTTACCTACAATGAGCAGTTCTTC.

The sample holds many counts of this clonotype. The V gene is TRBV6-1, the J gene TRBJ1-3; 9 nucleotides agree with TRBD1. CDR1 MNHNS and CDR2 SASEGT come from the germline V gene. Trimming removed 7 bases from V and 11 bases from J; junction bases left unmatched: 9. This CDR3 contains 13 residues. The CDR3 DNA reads TGTGCCAGCAACGGGGACAGGGTGGACCCCATATATTTT. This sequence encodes CASNGDRVDPIYF.

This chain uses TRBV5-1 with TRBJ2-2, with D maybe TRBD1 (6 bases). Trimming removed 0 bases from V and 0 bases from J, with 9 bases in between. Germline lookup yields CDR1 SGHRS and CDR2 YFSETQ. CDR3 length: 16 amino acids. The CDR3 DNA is TGCGCCAGCAGCTTGGCGTACAGGGCGAACACCGGGGAGCTGTTTTTT. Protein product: CASSLAYRANTGELFF. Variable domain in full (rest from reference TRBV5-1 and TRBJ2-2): KAGVTQTPRYLIKTRGQQVTLSCSPISGHRSVSWYQQTPGQGLQFLFEYFSETQRNKGNFPGRFSGRQFSNSRSEMNVSTLELGDSALYLCASSLAYRANTGELFFGEGSRLTVL.

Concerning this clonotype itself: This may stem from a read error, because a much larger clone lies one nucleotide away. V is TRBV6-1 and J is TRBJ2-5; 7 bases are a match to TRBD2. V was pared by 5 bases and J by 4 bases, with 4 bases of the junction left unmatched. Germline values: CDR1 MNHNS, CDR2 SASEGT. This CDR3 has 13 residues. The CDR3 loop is CASSRAGVETQYF. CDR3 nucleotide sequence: TGTGCCAGCAGTCGGGCGGGGGTAGAGACCCAGTACTTC.

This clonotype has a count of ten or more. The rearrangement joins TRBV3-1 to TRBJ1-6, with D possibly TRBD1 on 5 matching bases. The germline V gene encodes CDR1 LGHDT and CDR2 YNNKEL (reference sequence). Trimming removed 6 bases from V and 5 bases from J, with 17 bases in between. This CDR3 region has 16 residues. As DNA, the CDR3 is TGTGCCAGCAGACCCGGGGCGCGCCCGAATAATTCACCCCTCCACTTT. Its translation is CASRPGARPNNSPLHF.

For the CDR3, the DNA is TGTGCCAGCAGCTTAGTCGGCGGGAGTGGGAACGAGCAGTACTTC. It translates to CASSLVGGSGNEQYF. The chain has TRBV7-2 and TRBJ2-7, with 7 bases fitting TRBD2. Germline values: CDR1 SGHTA, CDR2 FQGNSA. J was trimmed by 5 bases and V by 1 base; bases with no gene match: 8. This CDR3 is built from 15 residues.

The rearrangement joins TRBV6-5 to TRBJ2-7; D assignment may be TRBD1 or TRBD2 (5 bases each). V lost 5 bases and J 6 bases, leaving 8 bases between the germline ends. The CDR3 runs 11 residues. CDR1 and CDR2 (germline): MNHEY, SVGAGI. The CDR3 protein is CASSEGFEQYF. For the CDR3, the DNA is TGTGCCAGCAGTGAGGGGTTCGAGCAGTACTTC.

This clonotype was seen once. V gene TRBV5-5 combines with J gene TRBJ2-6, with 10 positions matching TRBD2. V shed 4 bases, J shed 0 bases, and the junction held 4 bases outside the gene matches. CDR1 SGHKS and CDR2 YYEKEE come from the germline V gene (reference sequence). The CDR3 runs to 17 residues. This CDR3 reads CASSITSGTSGANVLTF. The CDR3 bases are TGTGCCAGCAGCATCACTAGCGGGACCTCTGGGGCCAACGTCCTGACTTTC.

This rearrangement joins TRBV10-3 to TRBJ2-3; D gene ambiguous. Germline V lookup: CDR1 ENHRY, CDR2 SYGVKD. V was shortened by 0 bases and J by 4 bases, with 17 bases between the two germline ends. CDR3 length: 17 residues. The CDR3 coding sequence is TGTGCCATCAGTGAGTCAGCAGCGAGAGTCGGATCAGATACGCAGTATTTT. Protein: CAISESAARVGSDTQYF.

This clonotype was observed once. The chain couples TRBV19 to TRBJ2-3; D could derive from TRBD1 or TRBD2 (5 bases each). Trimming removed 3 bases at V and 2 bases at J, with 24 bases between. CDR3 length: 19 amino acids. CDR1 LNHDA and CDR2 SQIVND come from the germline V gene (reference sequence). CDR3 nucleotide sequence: TGTGCCAGTAGTATCACGTTCCGAGGGGACGAGCAGTACACAGATACGCAGTATTTT. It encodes CASSITFRGDEQYTDTQYF.

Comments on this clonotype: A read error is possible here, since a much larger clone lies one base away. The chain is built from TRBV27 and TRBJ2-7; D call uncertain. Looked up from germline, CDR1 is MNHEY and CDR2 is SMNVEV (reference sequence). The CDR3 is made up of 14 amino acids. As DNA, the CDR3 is TGTGTCAGCAGTTTTACAGTTCACTCCTACGAGCAGTACTTC. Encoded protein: CVSSFTVHSYEQYF.

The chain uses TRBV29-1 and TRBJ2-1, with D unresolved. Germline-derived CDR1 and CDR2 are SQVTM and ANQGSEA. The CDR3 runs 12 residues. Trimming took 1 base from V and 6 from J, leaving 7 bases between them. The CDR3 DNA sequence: TGCAGCGTTGAAGTATCCGGCAATGAGCAGTTCTTC. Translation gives CSVEVSGNEQFF.

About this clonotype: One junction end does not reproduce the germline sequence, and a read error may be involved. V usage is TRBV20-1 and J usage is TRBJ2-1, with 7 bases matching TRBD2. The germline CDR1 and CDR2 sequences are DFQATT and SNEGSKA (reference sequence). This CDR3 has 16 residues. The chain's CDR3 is CSVNRVGLAVNNERFF. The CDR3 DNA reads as TGCAGTGTTAATAGAGTGGGGCTAGCGGTCAACAATGAGCGGTTCTTC.

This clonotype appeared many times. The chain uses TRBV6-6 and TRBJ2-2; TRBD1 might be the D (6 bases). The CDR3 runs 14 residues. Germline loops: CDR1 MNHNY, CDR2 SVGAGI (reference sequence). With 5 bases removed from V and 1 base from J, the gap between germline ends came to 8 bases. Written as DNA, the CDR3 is TGTGCCAGCAGTCCGGGACAGAACACCGGGGAGCTGTTTTTT. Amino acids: CASSPGQNTGELFF.

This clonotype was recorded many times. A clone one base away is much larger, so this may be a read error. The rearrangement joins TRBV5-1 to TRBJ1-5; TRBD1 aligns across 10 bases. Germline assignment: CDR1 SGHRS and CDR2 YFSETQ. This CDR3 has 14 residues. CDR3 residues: CASGTGDSNHPQHF. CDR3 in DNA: TGCGCCAGCGGGACAGGGGACAGCAATCACCCCCAGCATTTT.

Here the CDR3 DNA reads TGTGCCAGCAGTAAAACCCCCAGCGGGAGGGCGCGTGATACGCAGTATTTT. Translating gives CASSKTPSGRARDTQYF. The chain uses TRBV7-2 and TRBJ2-3; TRBD2 matches at 10 bases. V gave up 6 bases and J gave up 6 bases; unmatched junction bases: 15. The CDR3 spans 17 residues. Germline V gives CDR1 SGHTA, CDR2 FQGNSA. The entire variable domain, with the rest obtained from reference TRBV7-2 and TRBJ2-3, is as follows: GAGVSQSPSNKVTEKGKDVELRCDPISGHTALYWYRQSLGQGLEFLIYFQGNSAPDKSGLPSDRFSAERTGGSVSTLTIQRTQQEDSAVYLCASSKTPSGRARDTQYFGPGTRLTVL.

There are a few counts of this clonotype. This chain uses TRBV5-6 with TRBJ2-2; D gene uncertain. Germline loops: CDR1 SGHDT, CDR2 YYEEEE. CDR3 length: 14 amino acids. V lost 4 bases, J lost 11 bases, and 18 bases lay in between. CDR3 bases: TGTGCCAGCAGCCCCGACCCTGAGTCCGACGAGCTGTTTTTT. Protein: CASSPDPESDELFF.

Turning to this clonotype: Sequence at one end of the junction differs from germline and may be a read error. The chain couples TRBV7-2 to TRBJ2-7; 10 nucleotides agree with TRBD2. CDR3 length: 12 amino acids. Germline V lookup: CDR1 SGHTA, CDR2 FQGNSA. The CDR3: CASRRSGGRSIF. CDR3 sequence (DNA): TGTGCCAGCAGACGTAGCGGGGGGCGGTCCATCTTC.